This note documents a single TCR beta chain sequence. Repertoires were generated with immunoSEQ multiplex PCR, while TCRdb's copy carries only in-frame clones and drops some. The table has roughly 660,000 clones, roughly 90% seen once. Unmatched junction bases numbered 1, after V lost 0 bases and J lost 4 bases. The V gene's germline CDR1 is SGHTS and CDR2 YDEGEE. The CDR3 totals 15 residues. The sample belongs to a study of shared T cell receptors in the human thymus. Separately, the same data were catalogued under a study of human thymus T cells. That source reports: Related research reported highly overlapping thymic repertoires among unrelated individuals.

This sequence originates from a boy under two years old with a congenital heart defect. Sequenced: thymocytes. The rearrangement joins TRBV5-8 to TRBJ1-3, with 10 bases identical to TRBD1. This CDR3 reads CASSLGQGAGNTIYF. The CDR3, as DNA: TGTGCCAGCAGCTTGGGACAGGGGGCAGGAAACACCATATATTTT. The variable domain in full, completed from reference TRBV5-8 and TRBJ1-3, reads EAGVTQSPTHLIKTRGQQATLRCSPISGHTSVYWYQQALGLGLQFLLWYDEGEERNRGNFPPRFSGRQFPNYSSELNVNALELEDSALYLCASSLGQGAGNTIYFGEGSWLTVV.